This T cell receptor beta chain was obtained from a study of identical twins. Trimming cost V 5 bases and J 0 bases; bases outside gene matches: 15. The CDR3 loop spans 18 amino acids. TCRdb re-called the 5' RACE reads with MiXCR, one entry per CDR3 protein. The table lists over 500,000 distinct CDR3 sequences, 20% to 25% of them singletons. These data are also associated with another study on T cells expressing NK-cell markers.

The receptor was derived from a young woman in good health. Sequencing was done on a sample of CD4+ T cells sorted from blood. V gene TRBV12-3 or TRBV12-4 combines with J gene TRBJ1-2; 7 nucleotides match TRBD1. The CDR3 nucleotides are TGTGCCAGCAGTCGACAGGGAATTGTGGTAATCCCTAACTATGGCTACACCTTC. It specifies CASSRQGIVVIPNYGYTF.